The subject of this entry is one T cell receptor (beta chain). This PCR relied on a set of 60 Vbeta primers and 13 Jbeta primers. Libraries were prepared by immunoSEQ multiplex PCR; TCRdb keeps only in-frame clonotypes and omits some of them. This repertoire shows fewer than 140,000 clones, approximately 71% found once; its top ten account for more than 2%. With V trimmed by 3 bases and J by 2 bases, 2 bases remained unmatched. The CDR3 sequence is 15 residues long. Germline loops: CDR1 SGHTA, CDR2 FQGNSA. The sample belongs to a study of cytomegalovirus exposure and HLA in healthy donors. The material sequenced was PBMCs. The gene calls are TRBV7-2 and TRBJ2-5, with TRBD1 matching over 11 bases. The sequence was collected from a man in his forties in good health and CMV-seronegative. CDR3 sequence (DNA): TGTGCCAGCAGCTTGGGGGACAGGGGGCAAGAGACCCAGTACTTC. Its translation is CASSLGDRGQETQYF.